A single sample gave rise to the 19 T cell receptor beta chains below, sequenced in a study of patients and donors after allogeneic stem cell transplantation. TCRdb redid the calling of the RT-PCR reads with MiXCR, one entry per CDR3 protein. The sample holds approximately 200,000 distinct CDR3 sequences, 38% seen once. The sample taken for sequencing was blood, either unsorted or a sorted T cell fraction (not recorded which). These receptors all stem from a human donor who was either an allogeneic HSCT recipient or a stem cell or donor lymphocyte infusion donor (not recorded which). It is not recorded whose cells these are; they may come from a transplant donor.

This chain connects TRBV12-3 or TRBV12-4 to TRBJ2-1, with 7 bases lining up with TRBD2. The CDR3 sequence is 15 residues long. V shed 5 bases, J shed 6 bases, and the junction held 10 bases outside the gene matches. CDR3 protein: CASSPGLGAGNEQFF. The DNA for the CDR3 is TGTGCCAGCAGTCCAGGACTAGGAGCGGGCAATGAGCAGTTCTTC.

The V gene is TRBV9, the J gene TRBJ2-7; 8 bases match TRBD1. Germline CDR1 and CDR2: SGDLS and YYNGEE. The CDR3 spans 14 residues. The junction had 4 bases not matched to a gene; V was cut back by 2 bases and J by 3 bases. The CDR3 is CASSVGTGVYEQYF. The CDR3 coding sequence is TGTGCCAGCAGCGTTGGGACAGGTGTCTACGAGCAGTACTTC.

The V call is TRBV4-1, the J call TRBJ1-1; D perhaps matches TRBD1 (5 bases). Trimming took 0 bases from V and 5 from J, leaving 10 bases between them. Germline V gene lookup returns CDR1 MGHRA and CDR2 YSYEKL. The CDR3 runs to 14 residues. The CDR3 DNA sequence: TGCGCCAGCAGCCAAGATGGCAGGGAGACTGAAGCTTTCTTT. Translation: CASSQDGRETEAFF.

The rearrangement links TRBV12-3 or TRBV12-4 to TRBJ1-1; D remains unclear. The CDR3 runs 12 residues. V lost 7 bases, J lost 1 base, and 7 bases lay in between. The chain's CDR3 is CASNYRNTEAFF. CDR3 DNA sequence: TGTGCCAGCAACTACAGGAACACTGAAGCTTTCTTT.

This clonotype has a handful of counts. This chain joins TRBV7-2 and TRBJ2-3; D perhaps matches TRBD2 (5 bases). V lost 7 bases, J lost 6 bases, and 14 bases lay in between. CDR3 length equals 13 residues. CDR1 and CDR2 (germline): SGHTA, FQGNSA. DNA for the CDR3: TGTGCCAGCACCTCCGGGCGGGCCGATACGCAGTATTTT. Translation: CASTSGRADTQYF.

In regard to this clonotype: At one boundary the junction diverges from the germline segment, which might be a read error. The CDR3 DNA reads as TGTGCCAGCAGCTCGGAGGGGGGGACAGGGTCAGATTTT. Protein product: CASSSEGGTGSDF. The chain couples TRBV6-6 to TRBJ2-3, with 9 bases aligning to TRBD1. This CDR3 spans 13 amino acids. CDR1 is MNHNY, CDR2 SVGAGI, per germline (reference sequence).

CDR3: CASIADSYQPQHF. CDR3 DNA sequence: TGTGCCAGCATTGCCGACAGCTATCAGCCCCAGCATTTT. The chain employs TRBV2 and TRBJ1-5; a weak D match, TRBD1 (5 bases). Germline CDR1 and CDR2: SNHLY and FYNNEI. V was shortened by 7 bases and J by 5 bases, with 12 bases between the two germline ends. This CDR3 comprises 13 residues.

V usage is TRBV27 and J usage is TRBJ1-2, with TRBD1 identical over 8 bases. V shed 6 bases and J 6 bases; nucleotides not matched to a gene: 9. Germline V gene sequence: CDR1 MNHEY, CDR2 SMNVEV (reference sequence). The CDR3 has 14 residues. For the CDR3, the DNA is TGTGCCAGCAGGCAAAACAGGGGGAGTAATGGCTACACCTTC. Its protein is CASRQNRGSNGYTF.

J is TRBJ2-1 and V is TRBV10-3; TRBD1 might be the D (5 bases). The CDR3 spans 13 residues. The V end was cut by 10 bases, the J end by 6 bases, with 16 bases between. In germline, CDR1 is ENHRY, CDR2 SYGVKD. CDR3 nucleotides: TGTGCCACCTCCCGGCAGGGTGCCAATGAGCAGTTCTTC. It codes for CATSRQGANEQFF.

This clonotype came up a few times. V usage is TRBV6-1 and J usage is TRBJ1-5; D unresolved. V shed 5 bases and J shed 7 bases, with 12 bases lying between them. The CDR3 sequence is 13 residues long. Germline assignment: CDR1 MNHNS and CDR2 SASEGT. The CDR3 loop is CASSIEGGQPQHF. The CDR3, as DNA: TGTGCCAGCAGTATCGAGGGAGGACAGCCCCAGCATTTT.

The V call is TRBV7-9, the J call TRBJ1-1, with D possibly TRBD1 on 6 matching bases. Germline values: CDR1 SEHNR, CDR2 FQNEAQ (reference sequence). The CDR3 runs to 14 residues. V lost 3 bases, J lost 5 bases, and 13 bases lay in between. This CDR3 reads CASSFAGGTTEAFF. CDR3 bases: TGTGCCAGCAGCTTTGCGGGAGGGACAACTGAAGCTTTCTTT.

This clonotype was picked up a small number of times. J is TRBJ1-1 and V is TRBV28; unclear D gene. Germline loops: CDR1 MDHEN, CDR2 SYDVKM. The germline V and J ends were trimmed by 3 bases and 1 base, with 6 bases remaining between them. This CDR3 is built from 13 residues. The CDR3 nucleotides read TGTGCCAGCAGTTTTGCAGAGAACACTGAAGCTTTCTTT. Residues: CASSFAENTEAFF.

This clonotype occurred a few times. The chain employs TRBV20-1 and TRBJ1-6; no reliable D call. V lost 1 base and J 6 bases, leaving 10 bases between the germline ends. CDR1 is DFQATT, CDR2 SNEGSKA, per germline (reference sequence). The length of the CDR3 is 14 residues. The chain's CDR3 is CSARAEGGNSPLHF. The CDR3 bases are TGCAGTGCTAGAGCCGAGGGAGGTAATTCACCCCTCCACTTT.

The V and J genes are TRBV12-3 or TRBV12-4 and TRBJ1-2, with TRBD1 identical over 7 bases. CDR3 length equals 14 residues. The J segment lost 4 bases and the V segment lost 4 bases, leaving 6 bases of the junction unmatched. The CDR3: CASSSTGRGYGYTF. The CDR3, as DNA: TGTGCCAGCAGTTCGACAGGGCGCGGCTATGGCTACACCTTC.

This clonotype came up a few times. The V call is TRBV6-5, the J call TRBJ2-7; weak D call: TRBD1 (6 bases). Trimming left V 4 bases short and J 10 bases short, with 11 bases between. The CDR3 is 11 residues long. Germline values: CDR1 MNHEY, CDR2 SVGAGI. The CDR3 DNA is TGTGCCAGCAGTTCACAGGGCGGACAGTACTTC. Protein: CASSSQGGQYF.

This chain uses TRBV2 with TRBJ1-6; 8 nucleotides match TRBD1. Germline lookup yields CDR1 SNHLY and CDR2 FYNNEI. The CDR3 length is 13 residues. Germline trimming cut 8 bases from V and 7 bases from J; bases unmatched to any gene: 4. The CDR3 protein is CASQTGVNSPLHF. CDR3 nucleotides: TGTGCCAGCCAGACAGGGGTAAATTCACCCCTCCACTTT.

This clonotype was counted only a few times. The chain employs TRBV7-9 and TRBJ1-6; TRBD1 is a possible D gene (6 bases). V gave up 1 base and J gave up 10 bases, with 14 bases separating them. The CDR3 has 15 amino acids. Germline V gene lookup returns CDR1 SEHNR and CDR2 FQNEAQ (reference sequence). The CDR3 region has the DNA TGTGCCAGCAGCTTAGTATTCCAGGGGTACTCACCCCTCCACTTT. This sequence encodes CASSLVFQGYSPLHF.

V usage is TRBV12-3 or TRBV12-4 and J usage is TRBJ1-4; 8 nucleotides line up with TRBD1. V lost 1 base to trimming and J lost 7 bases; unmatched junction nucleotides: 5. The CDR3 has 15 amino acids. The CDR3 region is CASSLDPQGAEKLFF. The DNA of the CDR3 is TGTGCCAGCAGTTTAGATCCGCAGGGGGCTGAAAAACTGTTTTTT.

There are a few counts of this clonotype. CDR3 sequence reads: CASSRTGLRYGYTF. CDR3 coding DNA: TGTGCCAGCAGCCGGACAGGGTTAAGATATGGCTACACCTTC. The V call is TRBV6-5, the J call TRBJ1-2, with 8 bases lining up with TRBD1. The CDR3 is 14 amino acids. CDR1 MNHEY and CDR2 SVGAGI come from the germline V gene. After removal of 6 bases from V and 5 bases from J, the junction contained 8 bases not matched to a gene.